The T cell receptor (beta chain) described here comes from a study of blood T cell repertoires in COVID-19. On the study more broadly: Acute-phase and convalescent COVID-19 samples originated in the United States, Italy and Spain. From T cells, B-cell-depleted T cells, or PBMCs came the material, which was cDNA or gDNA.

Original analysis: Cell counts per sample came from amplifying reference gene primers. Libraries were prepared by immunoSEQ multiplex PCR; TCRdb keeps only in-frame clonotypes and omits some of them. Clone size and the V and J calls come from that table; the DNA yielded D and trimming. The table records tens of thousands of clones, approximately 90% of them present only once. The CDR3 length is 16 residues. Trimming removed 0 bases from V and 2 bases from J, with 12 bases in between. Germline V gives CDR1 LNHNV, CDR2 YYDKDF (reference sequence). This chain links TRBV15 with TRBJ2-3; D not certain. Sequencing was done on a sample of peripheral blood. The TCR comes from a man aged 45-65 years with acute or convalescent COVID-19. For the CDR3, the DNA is TGTGCCACCAGCAGAGATAGAGGCGGAACCACAGATACGCAGTATTTT. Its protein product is CATSRDRGGTTDTQYF.